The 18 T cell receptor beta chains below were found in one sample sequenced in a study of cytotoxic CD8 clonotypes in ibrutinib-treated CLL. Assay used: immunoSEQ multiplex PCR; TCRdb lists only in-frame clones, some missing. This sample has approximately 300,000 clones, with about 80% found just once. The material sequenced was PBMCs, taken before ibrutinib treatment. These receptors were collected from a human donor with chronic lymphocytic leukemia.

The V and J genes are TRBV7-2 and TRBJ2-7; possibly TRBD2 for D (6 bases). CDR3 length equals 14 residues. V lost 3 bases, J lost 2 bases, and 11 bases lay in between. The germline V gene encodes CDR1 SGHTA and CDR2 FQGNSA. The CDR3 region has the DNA TGTGCCAGCAGCTTGTTCGGAGGGGCCTACGAGCAGTACTTC. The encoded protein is CASSLFGGAYEQYF.

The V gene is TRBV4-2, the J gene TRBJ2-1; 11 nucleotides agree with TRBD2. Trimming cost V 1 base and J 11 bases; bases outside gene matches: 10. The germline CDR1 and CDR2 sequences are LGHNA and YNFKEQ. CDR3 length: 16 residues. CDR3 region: CASSQVSLAGDLQQFF. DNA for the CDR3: TGTGCCAGCAGCCAAGTCTCACTAGCGGGAGACCTTCAGCAGTTCTTC.

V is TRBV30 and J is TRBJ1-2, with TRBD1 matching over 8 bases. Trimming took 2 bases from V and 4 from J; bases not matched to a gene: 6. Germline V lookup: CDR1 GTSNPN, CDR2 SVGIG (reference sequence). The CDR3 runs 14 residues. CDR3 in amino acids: CAWSPRGRLYGYTF. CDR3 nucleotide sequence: TGTGCCTGGAGTCCCAGGGGGCGACTCTATGGCTACACCTTC.

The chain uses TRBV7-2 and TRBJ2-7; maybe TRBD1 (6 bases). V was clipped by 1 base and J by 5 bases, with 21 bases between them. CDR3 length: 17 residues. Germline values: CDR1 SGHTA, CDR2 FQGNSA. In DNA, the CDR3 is TGTGCCAGCAGCTTAGTTGCCGCAACAGGGATAGCGAACGAGCAGTACTTC. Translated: CASSLVAATGIANEQYF.

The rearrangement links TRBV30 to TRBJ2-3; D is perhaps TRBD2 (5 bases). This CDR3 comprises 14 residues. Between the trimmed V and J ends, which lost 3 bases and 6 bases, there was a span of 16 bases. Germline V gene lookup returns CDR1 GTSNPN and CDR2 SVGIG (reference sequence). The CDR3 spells CAWSGVNGMDTQYF. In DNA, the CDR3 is TGTGCCTGGAGCGGAGTGAACGGGATGGATACGCAGTATTTT. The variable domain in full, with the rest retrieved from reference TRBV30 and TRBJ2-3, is SQTIHQWPATLVQPVGSPLSLECTVEGTSNPNLYWYRQAAGRGLQLLFYSVGIGQISSEVPQNLSASRPQDRQFILSSKKLLLSDSGFYLCAWSGVNGMDTQYFGPGTRLTVL.

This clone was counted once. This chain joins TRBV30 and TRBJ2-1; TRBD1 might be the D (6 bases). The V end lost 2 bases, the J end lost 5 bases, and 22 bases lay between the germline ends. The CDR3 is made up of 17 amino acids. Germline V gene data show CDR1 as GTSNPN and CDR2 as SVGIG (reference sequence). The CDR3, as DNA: TGTGCCTGGAGTCGCAGGTCTGGGGGCCCCAGTGACAATGAGCAGTTCTTC. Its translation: CAWSRRSGGPSDNEQFF.

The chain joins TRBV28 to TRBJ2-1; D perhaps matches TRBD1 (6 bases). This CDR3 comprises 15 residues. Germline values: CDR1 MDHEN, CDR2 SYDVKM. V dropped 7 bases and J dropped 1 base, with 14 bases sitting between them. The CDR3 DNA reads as TGTGCCAGCAAAATTTTGGGGGCGTCCTACAATGAGCAGTTCTTC. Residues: CASKILGASYNEQFF.

The CDR3: CASSQGNTDRGTEAFF. CDR3 nucleotide sequence: TGCGCCAGCAGCCAAGGAAACACGGACAGGGGTACTGAAGCTTTCTTT. V gene TRBV4-1 combines with J gene TRBJ1-1, with 9 bases lining up with TRBD1. J lost 5 bases, V lost 1 base, and 8 bases had no gene match. The CDR3 sequence is 16 residues long. Per germline, CDR1 MGHRA and CDR2 YSYEKL.

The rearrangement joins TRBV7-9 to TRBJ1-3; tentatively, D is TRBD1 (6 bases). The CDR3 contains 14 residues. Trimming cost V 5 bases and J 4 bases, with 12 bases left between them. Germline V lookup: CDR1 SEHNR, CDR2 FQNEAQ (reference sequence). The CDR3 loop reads CASSLTGYGNTIYF. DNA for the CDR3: TGTGCCAGCAGCCTAACAGGGTACGGAAACACCATATATTTT. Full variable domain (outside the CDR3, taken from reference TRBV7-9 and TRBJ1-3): DTGVSQNPRHKITKRGQNVTFRCDPISEHNRLYWYRQTLGQGPEFLTYFQNEAQLEKSRLLSDRFSAERPKGSFSTLEIQRTEQGDSAMYLCASSLTGYGNTIYFGEGSWLTVV.

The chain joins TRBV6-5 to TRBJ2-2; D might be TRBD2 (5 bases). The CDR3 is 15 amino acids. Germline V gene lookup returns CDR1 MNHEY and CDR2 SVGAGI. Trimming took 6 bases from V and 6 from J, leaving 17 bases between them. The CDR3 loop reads CASRPNKLVSGELFF. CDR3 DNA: TGTGCCAGCAGACCCAATAAACTAGTCTCCGGGGAGCTGTTTTTT.

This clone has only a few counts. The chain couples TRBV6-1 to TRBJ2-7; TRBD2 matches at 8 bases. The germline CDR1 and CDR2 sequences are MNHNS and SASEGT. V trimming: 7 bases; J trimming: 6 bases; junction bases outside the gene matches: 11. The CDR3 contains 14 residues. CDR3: CASTAVLAGVEQYF. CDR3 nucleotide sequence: TGTGCCAGCACCGCGGTGCTAGCGGGTGTCGAGCAGTACTTC.

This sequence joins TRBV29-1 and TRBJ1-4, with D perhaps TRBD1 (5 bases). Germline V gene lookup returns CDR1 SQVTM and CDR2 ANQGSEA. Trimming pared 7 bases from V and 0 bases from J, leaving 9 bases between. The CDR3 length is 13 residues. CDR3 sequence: CSAGGATNEKLFF. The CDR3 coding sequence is TGCAGCGCCGGGGGAGCAACTAATGAAAAACTGTTTTTT.

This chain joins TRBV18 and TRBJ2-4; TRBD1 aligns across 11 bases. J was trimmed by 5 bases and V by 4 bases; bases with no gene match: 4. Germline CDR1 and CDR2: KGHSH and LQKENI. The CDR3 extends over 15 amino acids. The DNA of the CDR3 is TGTGCCAGCTCACGAACGGACAGGGGGCAAAACATTCAGTACTTC. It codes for CASSRTDRGQNIQYF.

As DNA, the CDR3 is TGTGCCAGCACCAAAACCCCAGGGCAAGAGACCCAGTACTTC. This encodes CASTKTPGQETQYF. This chain uses TRBV5-6 with TRBJ2-5, with D perhaps TRBD1 (5 bases). Trimming took off 6 bases at V and 2 bases at J, with 14 bases between the two ends. CDR1 SGHDT and CDR2 YYEEEE come from the germline V gene. This CDR3 spans 14 amino acids.

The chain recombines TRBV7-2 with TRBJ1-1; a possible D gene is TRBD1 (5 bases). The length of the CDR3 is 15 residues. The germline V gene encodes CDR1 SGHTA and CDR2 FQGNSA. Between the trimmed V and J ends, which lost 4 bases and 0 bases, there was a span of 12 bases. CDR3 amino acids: CASSYQGGMNTEAFF. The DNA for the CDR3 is TGTGCCAGCAGCTACCAGGGTGGAATGAACACTGAAGCTTTCTTT.

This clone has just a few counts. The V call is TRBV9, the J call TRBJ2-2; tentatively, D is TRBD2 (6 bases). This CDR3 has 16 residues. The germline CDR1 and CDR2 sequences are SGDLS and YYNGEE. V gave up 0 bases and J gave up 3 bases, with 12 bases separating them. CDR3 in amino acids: CASSVEGGTYTGELFF. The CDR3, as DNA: TGTGCCAGCAGCGTAGAGGGCGGGACCTACACCGGGGAGCTGTTTTTT.

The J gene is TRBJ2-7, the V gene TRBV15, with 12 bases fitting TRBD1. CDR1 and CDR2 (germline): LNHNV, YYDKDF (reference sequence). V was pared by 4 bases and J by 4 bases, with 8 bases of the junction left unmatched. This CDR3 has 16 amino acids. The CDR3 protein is CATSTTPGQGAYEQYF. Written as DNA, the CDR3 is TGTGCCACCAGCACCACCCCGGGACAGGGGGCGTACGAGCAGTACTTC. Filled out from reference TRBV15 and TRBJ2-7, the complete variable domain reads DAMVIQNPRYQVTQFGKPVTLSCSQTLNHNVMYWYQQKSSQAPKLLFHYYDKDFNNEADTPDNFQSRRPNTSFCFLDIRSPGLGDTAMYLCATSTTPGQGAYEQYFGPGTRLTVT.

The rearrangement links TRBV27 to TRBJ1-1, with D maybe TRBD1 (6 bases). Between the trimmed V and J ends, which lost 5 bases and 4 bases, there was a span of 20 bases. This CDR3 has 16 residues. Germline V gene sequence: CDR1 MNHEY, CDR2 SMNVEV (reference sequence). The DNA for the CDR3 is TGTGCCAGCAGTCCAAGTCTCCGGGGGCGCAGCACTGAAGCTTTCTTT. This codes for CASSPSLRGRSTEAFF.